This T cell receptor (beta chain) was captured by sequencing in a study of cytomegalovirus exposure and HLA in healthy donors. Findings and limits, study-wide: Sequences of the TCR beta chain were said to predict the HLA-A and HLA-B alleles of most subjects accurately. Across donors, most TCRs were seen rarely, yet some public ones were widespread. Owing to their indistinguishability, certain V segments, notably TRBV6-2 and TRBV6-3, were excluded. TCR beta chain V- and J-gene trimming was linked, in a later analysis, to a missense variant in DCLRE1C.

The PCR contained 60 Vbeta and 13 Jbeta primers. Generated by immunoSEQ multiplex PCR, the TCRdb table keeps only in-frame clones and is missing some. This sample has about 160,000 clones; roughly four fifths occur once, and the top ten carry around a tenth. The germline CDR1 and CDR2 sequences are LGHNA and YNFKEQ. V dropped 1 base and J dropped 4 bases, with 14 bases sitting between them. There are 16 residues in the CDR3. The table lists this clone with a few counts. Its matching antigen is unknown. The specimen sequenced was PBMCs. This clonotype was obtained from a man aged 50 or older in good health and CMV-seropositive. This sequence joins TRBV4-2 and TRBJ1-5; perhaps TRBD1 as D (6 bases). This CDR3 is CASSQGEQGGNQPQHF. In DNA, the CDR3 is TGTGCCAGCAGCCAAGGGGAACAGGGTGGGAATCAGCCCCAGCATTTT.